The entry below describes one T cell receptor (beta chain). Its antigen is currently unknown. The data derive from a study of cytomegalovirus exposure and HLA in healthy donors. In the study overall: Researchers found that roughly 81% of fewer than 450 genotyped donors fell within the Caucasian-associated ancestry cluster. Overall study results and limits: Per a prior analysis, the majority of TCR beta V segments were productive roughly 90% or roughly 30% of the time. The investigators catalogued 150 or so TCR beta chains as cytomegalovirus-associated.

V shed 4 bases and J 2 bases; nucleotides not matched to a gene: 5. The CDR3 runs 15 residues. Germline values: CDR1 MNHEY, CDR2 SMNVEV (reference sequence). Primers: 60 Vbeta forward and 13 Jbeta reverse. Sequencing used immunoSEQ multiplex PCR; TCRdb keeps in-frame clones, though not all of them. The sample lists fewer than 85,000 clones; roughly 72% were seen once. The source is a middle-aged woman in good health and CMV-seropositive. Sequenced: PBMCs. The rearrangement uses TRBV27 and TRBJ2-3, with 8 bases aligning to TRBD2. CDR3 region: CASSSGLDYTDTQYF. CDR3 bases: TGTGCCAGCAGTTCGGGACTAGACTACACAGATACGCAGTATTTT.